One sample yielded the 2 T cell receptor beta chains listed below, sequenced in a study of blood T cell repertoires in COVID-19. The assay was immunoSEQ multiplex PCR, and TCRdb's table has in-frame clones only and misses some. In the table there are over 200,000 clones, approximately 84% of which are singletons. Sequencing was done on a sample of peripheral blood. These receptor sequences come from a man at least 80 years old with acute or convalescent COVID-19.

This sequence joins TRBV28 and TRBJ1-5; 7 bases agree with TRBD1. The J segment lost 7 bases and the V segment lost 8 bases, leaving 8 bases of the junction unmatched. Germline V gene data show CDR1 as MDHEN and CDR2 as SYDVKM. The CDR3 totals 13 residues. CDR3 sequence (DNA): TGTGCCAGCCAAGGGACAGTACGACAGCCCCAGCATTTT. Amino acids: CASQGTVRQPQHF.

The CDR3 DNA sequence: TGTGCCAGCAGTTTATCTCCGGGACAGGGACTTAACTATGAGCAGTTCTTC. It codes for CASSLSPGQGLNYEQFF. The chain couples TRBV27 to TRBJ2-1; 9 positions match TRBD1. The trim removed 0 bases at V and 8 bases at J, leaving 11 bases unmatched. The germline V gene encodes CDR1 MNHEY and CDR2 SMNVEV (reference sequence). The CDR3 has 17 residues.